This TCR beta chain originates from a study of CD8 T cells in Susac syndrome. Study observations and caveats: By the study's own acknowledgment, its TCR sequencing and HLA analysis included relatively few individuals.

About this clonotype itself: What it recognizes is unknown.

Random-hexamer reverse transcription was applied to about 0.45 to 1 ug RNA. By means of immunoSEQ multiplex PCR, TCR beta CDR3 spanning 54 Vbeta and 13 Jbeta underwent amplification. TCRdb reprocessed the immunoSEQ multiplex PCR reads via MiXCR and lists one record per CDR3 protein. Altogether some 220,000 distinct CDR3 sequences are present, 95% being singletons, with the ten largest covering 0.085% to 0.095%. In blood CD8+ and CD4+ T cells, TCR beta underwent sequencing. TEMRA cells were FACS-enriched, with CD8+ and CD4+ T cells isolated negatively. This sequence originates from a human donor with multiple sclerosis. Source material: CD4+ T cells from PBMCs.

The CDR3 loop reads CASSHAGTSFNEQFF. In DNA, the CDR3 is TGCGCCAGCAGCCACGCCGGGACATCATTCAATGAGCAGTTCTTC. V usage is TRBV4-1 and J usage is TRBJ2-1, with D possibly being TRBD1 (6 bases). CDR3 size: 15 residues. Germline CDR1 is MGHRA and CDR2 is YSYEKL. Trimming shortened V by 3 bases and J by 6 bases, and 15 bases separated the two germline ends.